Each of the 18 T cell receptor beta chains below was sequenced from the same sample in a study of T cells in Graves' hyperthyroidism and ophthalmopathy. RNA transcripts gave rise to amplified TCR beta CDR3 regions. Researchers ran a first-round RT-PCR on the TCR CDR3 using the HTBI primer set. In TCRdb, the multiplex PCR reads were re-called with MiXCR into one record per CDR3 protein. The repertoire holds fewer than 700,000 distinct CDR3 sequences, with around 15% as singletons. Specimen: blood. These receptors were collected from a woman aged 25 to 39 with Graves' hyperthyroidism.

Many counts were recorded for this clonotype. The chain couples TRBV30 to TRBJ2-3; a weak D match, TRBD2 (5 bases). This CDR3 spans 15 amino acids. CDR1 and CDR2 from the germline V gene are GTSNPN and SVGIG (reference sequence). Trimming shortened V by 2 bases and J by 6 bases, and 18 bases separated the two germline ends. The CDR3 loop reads CAWSLLGASGDTQYF. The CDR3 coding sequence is TGTGCCTGGAGTCTCCTGGGAGCGAGTGGGGATACGCAGTATTTT. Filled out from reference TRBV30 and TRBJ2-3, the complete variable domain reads SQTIHQWPATLVQPVGSPLSLECTVEGTSNPNLYWYRQAAGRGLQLLFYSVGIGQISSEVPQNLSASRPQDRQFILSSKKLLLSDSGFYLCAWSLLGASGDTQYFGPGTRLTVL.

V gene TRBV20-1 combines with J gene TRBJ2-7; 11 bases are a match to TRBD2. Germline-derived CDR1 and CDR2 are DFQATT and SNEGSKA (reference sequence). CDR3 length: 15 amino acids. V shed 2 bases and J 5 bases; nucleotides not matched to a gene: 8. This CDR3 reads CSARPLLAGDDEQYF. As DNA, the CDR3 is TGCAGTGCTAGACCTCTACTAGCGGGAGATGACGAGCAGTACTTC.

The chain's CDR3 is CASSVDGTGFYEQYF. CDR3 sequence (DNA): TGTGCCAGCAGCGTAGACGGGACAGGGTTCTACGAGCAGTACTTC. V usage is TRBV9 and J usage is TRBJ2-7, with 9 bases matching TRBD1. CDR3 length: 15 residues. The germline V gene has CDR1 SGDLS and CDR2 YYNGEE. Trimming cost V 0 bases and J 3 bases; bases outside gene matches: 4.

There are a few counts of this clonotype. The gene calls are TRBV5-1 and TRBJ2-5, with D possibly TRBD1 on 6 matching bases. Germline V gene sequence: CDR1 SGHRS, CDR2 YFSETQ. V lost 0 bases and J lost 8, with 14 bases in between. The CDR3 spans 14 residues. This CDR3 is CASSLGPGEVTQYF. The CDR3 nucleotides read TGCGCCAGCAGCTTGGGCCCAGGGGAAGTCACCCAGTACTTC. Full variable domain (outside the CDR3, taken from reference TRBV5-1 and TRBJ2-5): KAGVTQTPRYLIKTRGQQVTLSCSPISGHRSVSWYQQTPGQGLQFLFEYFSETQRNKGNFPGRFSGRQFSNSRSEMNVSTLELGDSALYLCASSLGPGEVTQYFGPGTRLLVL.

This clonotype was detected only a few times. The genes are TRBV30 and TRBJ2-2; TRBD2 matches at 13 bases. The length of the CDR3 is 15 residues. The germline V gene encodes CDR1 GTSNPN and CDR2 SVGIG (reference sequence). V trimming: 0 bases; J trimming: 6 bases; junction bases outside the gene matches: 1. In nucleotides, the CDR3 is TGTGCCTGGAGTGTACTAGCGGGAGGGCCCGGGGAGCTGTTTTTT. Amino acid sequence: CAWSVLAGGPGELFF.

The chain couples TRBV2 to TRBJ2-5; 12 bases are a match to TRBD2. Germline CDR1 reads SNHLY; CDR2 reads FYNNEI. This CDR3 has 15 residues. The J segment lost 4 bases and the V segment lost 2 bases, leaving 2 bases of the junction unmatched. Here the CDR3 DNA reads TGTGCCAGCAGTGAACTAGCGGGAGGGCCAGAGACCCAGTACTTC. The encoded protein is CASSELAGGPETQYF.

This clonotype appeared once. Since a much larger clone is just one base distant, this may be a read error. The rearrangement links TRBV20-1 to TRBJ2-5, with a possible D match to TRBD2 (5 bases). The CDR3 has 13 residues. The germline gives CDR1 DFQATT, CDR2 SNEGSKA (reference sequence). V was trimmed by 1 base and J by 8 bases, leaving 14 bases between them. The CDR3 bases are TGCAGTGCTAGAGGGACTTTGAGGGATACCCAGTACTTC. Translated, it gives CSARGTLRDTQYF.

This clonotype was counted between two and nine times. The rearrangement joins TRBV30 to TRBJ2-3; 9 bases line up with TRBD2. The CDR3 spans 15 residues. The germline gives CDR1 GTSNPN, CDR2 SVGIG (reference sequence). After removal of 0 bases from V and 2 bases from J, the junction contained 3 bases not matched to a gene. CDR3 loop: CAWSVASGITDTQYF. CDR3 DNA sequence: TGTGCCTGGAGTGTAGCTAGCGGGATCACAGATACGCAGTATTTT.

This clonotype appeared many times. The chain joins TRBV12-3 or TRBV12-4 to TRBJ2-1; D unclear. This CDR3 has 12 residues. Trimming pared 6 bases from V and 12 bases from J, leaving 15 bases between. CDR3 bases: TGTGCCAGCAGCCCCCAGGTCATGGGGCAGTTCTTC. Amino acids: CASSPQVMGQFF.

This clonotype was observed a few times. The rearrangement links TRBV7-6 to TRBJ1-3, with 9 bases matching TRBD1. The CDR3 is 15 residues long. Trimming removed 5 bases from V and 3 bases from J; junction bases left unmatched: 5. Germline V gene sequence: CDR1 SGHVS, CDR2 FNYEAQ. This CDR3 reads CASSIDRGSGNTIYF. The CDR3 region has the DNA TGTGCCAGCAGCATCGACAGGGGGAGTGGAAACACCATATATTTT.

This CDR3 reads CASSVGALSTGSWQYF. For the CDR3, the DNA is TGTGCCAGCAGCGTCGGTGCCCTCTCGACAGGCTCGTGGCAGTACTTC. This chain connects TRBV5-6 to TRBJ2-7; possible D gene TRBD1, 6 bases. Germline-derived CDR1 and CDR2 are SGHDT and YYEEEE. This CDR3 contains 16 residues. Trimming removed 4 bases from V and 9 bases from J, with 26 bases in between.

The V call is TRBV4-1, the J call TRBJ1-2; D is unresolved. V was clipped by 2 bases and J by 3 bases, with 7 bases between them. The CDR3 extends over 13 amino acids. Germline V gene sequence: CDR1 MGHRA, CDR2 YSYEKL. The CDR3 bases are TGCGCCAGCAGCCAAAGCGGGGACTATGGCTACACCTTC. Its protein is CASSQSGDYGYTF.

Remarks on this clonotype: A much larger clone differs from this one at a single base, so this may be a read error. CDR3 amino acids: CAIQNDIYQPQHF. The CDR3 DNA follows: TGTGCCATCCAAAACGATATATATCAGCCCCAGCATTTT. This rearrangement joins TRBV18 to TRBJ1-5, with D hard to call. V was shortened by 10 bases and J by 5 bases, with 15 bases between the two germline ends. The CDR3 extends over 13 amino acids. Per germline, CDR1 KGHSH and CDR2 LQKENI.

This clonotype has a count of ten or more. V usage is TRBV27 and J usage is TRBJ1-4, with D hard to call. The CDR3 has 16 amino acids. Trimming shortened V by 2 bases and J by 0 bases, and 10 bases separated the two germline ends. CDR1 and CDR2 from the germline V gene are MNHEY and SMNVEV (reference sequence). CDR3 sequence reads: CASSLRGSATNEKLFF. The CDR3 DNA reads TGTGCCAGCAGTTTAAGAGGCAGTGCAACTAATGAAAAACTGTTTTTT.

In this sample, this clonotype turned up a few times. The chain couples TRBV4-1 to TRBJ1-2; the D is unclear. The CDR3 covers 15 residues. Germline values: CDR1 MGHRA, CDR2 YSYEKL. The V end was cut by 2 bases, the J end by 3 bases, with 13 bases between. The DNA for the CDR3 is TGCGCCAGCAGCCAAATGGGGATAGGTTACTATGGCTACACCTTC. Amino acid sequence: CASSQMGIGYYGYTF.

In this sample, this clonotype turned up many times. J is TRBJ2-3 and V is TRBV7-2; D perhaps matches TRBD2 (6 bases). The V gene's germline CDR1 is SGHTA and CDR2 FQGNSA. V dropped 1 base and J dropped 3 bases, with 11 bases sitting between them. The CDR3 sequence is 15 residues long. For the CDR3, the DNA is TGTGCCAGCAGCTTAGGCGGGATGCGTACAGATACGCAGTATTTT. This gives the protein CASSLGGMRTDTQYF.

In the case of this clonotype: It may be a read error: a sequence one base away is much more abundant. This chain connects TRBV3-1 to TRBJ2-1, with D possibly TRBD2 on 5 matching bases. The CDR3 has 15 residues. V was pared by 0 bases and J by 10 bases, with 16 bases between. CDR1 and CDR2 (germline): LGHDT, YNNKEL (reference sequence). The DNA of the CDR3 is TGTGCCAGCAGCCAAGATCGGGAAAACACCTACGAGCAGTTCTTC. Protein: CASSQDRENTYEQFF.

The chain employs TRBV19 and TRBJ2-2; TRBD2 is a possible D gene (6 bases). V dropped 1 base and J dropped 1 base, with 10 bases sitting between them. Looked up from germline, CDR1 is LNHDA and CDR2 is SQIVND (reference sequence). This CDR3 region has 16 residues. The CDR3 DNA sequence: TGTGCCAGTAGTATAGGTAGAGCGGGGAACACCGGGGAGCTGTTTTTT. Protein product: CASSIGRAGNTGELFF.